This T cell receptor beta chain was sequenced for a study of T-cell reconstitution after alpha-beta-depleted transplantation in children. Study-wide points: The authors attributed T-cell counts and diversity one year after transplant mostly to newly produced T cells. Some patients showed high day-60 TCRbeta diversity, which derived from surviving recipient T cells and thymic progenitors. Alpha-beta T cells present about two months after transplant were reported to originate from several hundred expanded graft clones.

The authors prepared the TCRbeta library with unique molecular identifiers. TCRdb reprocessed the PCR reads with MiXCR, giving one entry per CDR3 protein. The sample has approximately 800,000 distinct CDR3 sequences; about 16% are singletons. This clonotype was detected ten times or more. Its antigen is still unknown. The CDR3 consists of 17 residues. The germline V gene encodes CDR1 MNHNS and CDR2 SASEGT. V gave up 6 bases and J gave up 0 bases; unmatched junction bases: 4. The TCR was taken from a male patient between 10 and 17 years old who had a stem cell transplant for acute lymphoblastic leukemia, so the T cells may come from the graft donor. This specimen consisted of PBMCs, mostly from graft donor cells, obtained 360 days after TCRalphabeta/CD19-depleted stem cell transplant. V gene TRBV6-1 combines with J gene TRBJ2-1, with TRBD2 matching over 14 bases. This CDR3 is CASSSGTSGSSYNEQFF. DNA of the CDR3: TGTGCCAGCAGCTCCGGGACTAGCGGGAGCTCCTACAATGAGCAGTTCTTC.